This T cell receptor beta chain was identified during a study of shared clonotypes between healthy human individuals. Study in general: A couple of female and a few male donors aged 18 to 49 were enrolled.

Produced via immunoSEQ multiplex PCR; TCRdb's table is partial and in-frame only. This sample carries 490,000 or so clones, 79% of them seen once, and the ten largest clones take 9.5% to 15%. In this sample, this clone turned up a few times. The antigen remains unidentified. The study drew its donors from healthy HIV-negative adults without recent acute infections or vaccinations. CDR3 length: 15 amino acids. The trim removed 2 bases at V and 7 bases at J, leaving 10 bases unmatched. The germline CDR1 and CDR2 sequences are GTSNPN and SVGIG (reference sequence). Points from the study as a whole: Limitation of the genetic and exposure-history diversity represented came from the few donors.

The chain couples TRBV30 to TRBJ1-4, with TRBD1 matching over 7 bases. This TCR was recovered from a woman aged 35 to 49 in good health. Some clones in this sample may be carry-over from other donors' samples. Material: PBMCs. This CDR3 reads CAWSPNRGRFEKLFF. The CDR3 coding sequence is TGTGCCTGGAGTCCGAACAGGGGTCGGTTTGAAAAACTGTTTTTT.